This is a list of T cell receptor beta chains from one sample in a study of blood T cells in healthy people across ages. TCRdb passed the 5' RACE reads through MiXCR, listing each CDR3 protein once. The sample shows around 1,800,000 distinct CDR3 sequences, 39% of them seen only once. Sequenced material: blood. These receptors came from a human donor in good health. CDR3s include the opening cysteine and the closing phenylalanine or tryptophan. D genes are given only for firm matches. Not every row has a clone size; where given, it reads once, few, many or a size class.

V gene	clone size	D gene	J gene	CDR3 protein	CDR3 DNA
TRBV4-2	-	-	TRBJ1-6	CASSQVIESSYNSPLHF	TGTGCCAGCAGCCAAGTGATCGAGAGCTCCTATAATTCACCCCTCCACTTT
TRBV7-2	few	-	TRBJ1-4	CASSLPGGRDEKLFF	TGTGCCAGCAGCTTACCGGGAGGGAGGGATGAAAAACTGTTTTTT
TRBV5-1	few	-	TRBJ1-2	CASSMGLRSGYTF	TGCGCCAGCAGCATGGGACTACGGTCTGGCTACACCTTC
TRBV29-1	-	-	TRBJ2-1	CSVNRDLFANSNEQFF	TGCAGCGTCAACCGGGACTTATTTGCCAATTCAAATGAGCAGTTCTTC
TRBV7-2	many	TRBD1	TRBJ1-2	CASSHRTGSYGYTF	TGTGCCAGCAGCCACCGGACAGGGTCCTATGGCTACACCTTC
TRBV20-1	few	TRBD2	TRBJ2-1	CSARDRLAGRGEQFF	TGCAGTGCTAGAGATCGCCTAGCGGGGCGCGGTGAGCAGTTCTTC
TRBV15	once	-	TRBJ2-3	CATFLDTQYF	TGTGCCACCTTCTTGGATACGCAGTATTTT
TRBV10-2	-	-	TRBJ2-5	CASSESGWGERYF	TGCGCCAGCAGTGAGTCTGGTTGGGGCGAGCGGTACTTC
TRBV19	-	TRBD1	TRBJ1-4	CASVGRGEEKLFF	TGTGCCAGTGTGGGCAGGGGGGAAGAAAAACTGTTTTTT
TRBV6-2/TRBV6-3	-	-	TRBJ2-7	CASSRDVGYEQYF	TGTGCCAGCAGTCGGGACGTTGGTTACGAGCAGTACTTC
TRBV7-9	-	TRBD1	TRBJ1-5	CASSLALGTGGNQPQHF	TGTGCCAGCAGCTTAGCGTTAGGGACAGGGGGGAATCAGCCCCAGCATTTT
TRBV25-1	-	-	TRBJ2-4	CASMDGLKNIQYF	TGTGCCAGCATGGACGGCCTCAAAAACATTCAGTACTTC
TRBV20-1	-	TRBD1	TRBJ2-1	CSARGQGPYNEQFF	TGCAGTGCTAGAGGACAGGGCCCCTACAATGAGCAGTTCTTC
TRBV10-3	-	-	TRBJ2-1	CAVLRVNEQFF	TGTGCCGTCCTCAGGGTCAATGAGCAGTTCTTC
TRBV5-1	many	TRBD2	TRBJ2-7	CASSSGTSGYEQYF	TGTGCCAGCTCATCCGGGACTAGCGGGTACGAGCAGTACTTC